Following are 2 T cell receptor beta chains from one sample sequenced in a study of T cell responses to AZD1222 COVID-19 vaccine. Clones were sequenced by immunoSEQ multiplex PCR, and TCRdb holds only the in-frame ones, with some missing. The table records roughly 200,000 clones, approximately 86% of them present only once. The sample in question was peripheral blood, obtained on day 0 of AZD1222 vaccination. These receptors were collected from an adult in good health.

The gene calls are TRBV29-1 and TRBJ1-2; 7 bases align to TRBD1. The CDR3 loop spans 13 amino acids. CDR1 SQVTM and CDR2 ANQGSEA come from the germline V gene. V lost 4 bases, J lost 3 bases, and 5 bases stayed unmatched. The CDR3 is CSVGGGQDYGYTF. CDR3 DNA: TGCAGCGTTGGAGGCGGACAGGACTATGGCTACACCTTC.

This chain links TRBV10-3 with TRBJ1-2, with D possibly TRBD1 on 5 matching bases. Trimming took 6 bases from V and 4 from J, leaving 12 bases between them. Germline V lookup: CDR1 ENHRY, CDR2 SYGVKD. The CDR3 runs to 13 residues. CDR3 loop: CAIRGEGSYGYTF. CDR3 nucleotides: TGTGCCATCAGAGGTGAGGGGAGCTATGGCTACACCTTC.